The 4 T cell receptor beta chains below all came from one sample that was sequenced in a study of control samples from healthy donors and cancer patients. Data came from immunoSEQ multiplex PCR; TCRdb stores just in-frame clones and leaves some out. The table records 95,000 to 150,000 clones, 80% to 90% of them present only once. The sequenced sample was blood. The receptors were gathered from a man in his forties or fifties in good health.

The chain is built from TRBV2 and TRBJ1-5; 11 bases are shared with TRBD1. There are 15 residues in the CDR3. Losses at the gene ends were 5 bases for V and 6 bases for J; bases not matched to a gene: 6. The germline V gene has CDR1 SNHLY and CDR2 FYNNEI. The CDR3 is CASSLDRGLGQPQHF. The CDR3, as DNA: TGTGCCAGCAGTTTGGACAGGGGGCTCGGTCAGCCCCAGCATTTT.

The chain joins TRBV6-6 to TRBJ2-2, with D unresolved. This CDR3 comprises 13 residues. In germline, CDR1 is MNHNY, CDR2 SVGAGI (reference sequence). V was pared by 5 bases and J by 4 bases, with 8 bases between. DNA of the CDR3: TGTGCCAGCAGTCTAGACGGCACCGGGGAGCTGTTTTTT. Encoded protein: CASSLDGTGELFF.

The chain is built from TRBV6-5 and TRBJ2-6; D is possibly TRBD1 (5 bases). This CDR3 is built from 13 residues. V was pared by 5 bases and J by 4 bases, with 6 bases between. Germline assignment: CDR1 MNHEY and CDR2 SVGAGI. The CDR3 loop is CASSTGGANVLTF. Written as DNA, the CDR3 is TGTGCCAGCAGTACAGGAGGGGCCAACGTCCTGACTTTC.

The CDR3 sequence is CASSGKRGSADTQYF. The CDR3 coding sequence is TGTGCCAGCAGTGGTAAGAGGGGGAGTGCAGATACGCAGTATTTT. This chain joins TRBV2 and TRBJ2-3; weak D call: TRBD1 (6 bases). The V gene lost 4 bases and the J gene lost 4 bases, with 15 bases spanning the gap. The germline gives CDR1 SNHLY, CDR2 FYNNEI. This CDR3 spans 15 amino acids. Full variable domain (missing parts from reference TRBV2 and TRBJ2-3): EPEVTQTPSHQVTQMGQEVILRCVPISNHLYFYWYRQILGQKVEFLVSFYNNEISEKSEIFDDQFSVERPDGSNFTLKIRSTKLEDSAMYFCASSGKRGSADTQYFGPGTRLTVL.